Listed here is a single TCR beta chain. This clonotype came up many times. It has no known antigen specificity. No much larger clone exists at a distance of one base, and base qualities are not known. The data are from a study of neurological immune-mediated disorders (dated by TCRdb to between 2017 and 2020). Some background on the complete study: Among the 34 multiple sclerosis patients, relapsing-remitting MS accounted for around 30 and secondary progressive MS accounted for 3. The study compared peripheral blood TCR-beta repertoires of HTLV-I-associated myelopathy (HAM/TSP) patients, multiple sclerosis patients and healthy controls using UMI-based sequencing. The approximately 96 TCR-beta libraries covered PBMC samples along with longitudinal samples, technical triplicates, and paired sorted CD4+ and CD8+ T-cell subsets. The cohort included about 70 subjects: about 15 with HAM/TSP, about 35 with multiple sclerosis, and around 20 healthy controls. General conclusions and limits of the study: Across subjects, expanded clones never shared an identical CDR3 amino acid sequence, which suggests that the TCR-beta repertoires in every group were private. In a phylogenetic analysis, the repertoires of 18 out of 34 MS patients fell into a single cluster of related CDR3 sequences, pointing to a possible signature at the repertoire level. No association of the MS cluster with clinical or MRI features was observed, and the need for larger cohorts was stated by the authors. TCR clonal expansion was greatest in HAM/TSP patients and smallest in MS patients, who ranked below even healthy controls.

The CDR3 has 14 amino acids, counting the end cysteine and phenylalanine. Just CDR3 DNA is preserved here, 42 bases in frame from base 1. At the junction V is shortened by 3 bases and J by 1 base, with 9 bases in between. CDR1 SEHNR and CDR2 FQNEAQ are derived from the germline V gene (reference sequence). For unsorted PBMC libraries, 2 million PBMCs were used after storage in RNAlater at -80 degrees C until RNA extraction. The multiple sclerosis patients were enrolled in a US clinical protocol that evaluated disease progression with magnetic resonance imaging. Peripheral blood underwent Ficoll-Hypaque density gradient centrifugation to isolate PBMCs, which were then cryopreserved in liquid nitrogen. cDNA was synthesized by template-switch 5'RACE using a primer with a 10-nucleotide random unique molecular identifier that tagged each TCR transcript. Over 190 million TCR-beta sequences, covering 15-18 subjects, were produced in each sequencing run. The RNeasy kit was used to extract total RNA. TCR-beta VDJ regions were amplified with primers for the TCR constant region and the 5'RACE anchor, using the KAPA Real-time Library Amplification kit. Sample indexes and Illumina adaptors were added in a first PCR, and a second PCR then increased library yield. After purification with Ampure beads, the TCR product of roughly 650 bp was size-selected on a 2% E-gel SizeSelection system. Library quality was checked on a Bioanalyzer, concentration was measured with Qubit, and libraries were quantified with the Kapa Library Quantification kit before pooling. An Illumina HiSeq 2500 was used to sequence the libraries paired-end at 2 x 150 bp. To increase sequence diversity, about 25-31% phiX was spiked into each library pool. Per the authors' processing: The UMI-based MiGEC pipeline processed quality-filtered reads and removed over 75% of raw TCR sequences during error correction. VDJ genes were aligned to IMGT germline references, and each clonotype was defined by a unique CDR3 amino acid sequence together with V-J genes. VDJtools evaluated clonal expansion, Shannon diversity and CDR3 relatedness (CalcPairwiseDistances, ClusterSamples); CLCbio workbench built phylogenetic trees. Using coefficient-of-variation modelling across technical triplicates, the study counted a clone as expanded if it had at least 8 unique UMIs. In TCRdb, the public reads were trimmed at Q25 with fastp and aligned with MiXCR, with productive beta chains retained. Merged by CDR3 protein, the rows form single entries marked with the most common genes and DNA. The V and J calls come from TCRdb's annotation, not from the publication. In this sample the table shows about 120,000 distinct CDR3 sequences, around 3% of which occur a single time. The ten top clones hold 1% to 1.5% of the sample.

The clonotype comes from a woman aged 30 to 39 with multiple sclerosis. Recombination connected TRBV7-9 to TRBJ2-5; the D gene is possibly TRBD2, with 5 bases matching. Sequencing used PBMCs. Here the CDR3 is given as CASSFQDFQETQYF. The DNA sequence is as follows: TGTGCCAGCAGCTTTCAGGACTTCCAAGAGACCCAGTACTTC.